This T cell receptor (beta chain) was identified in a study of graft-versus-host responses after intestinal transplantation. Overall study results and limits: Peak levels of circulating GvH clones tracked with early post-transplant HvG declines.

The method was immunoSEQ multiplex PCR; TCRdb's version includes in-frame clones alone and lacks a portion of them. Altogether some 140,000 clones are present, around nine tenths being singletons, with the ten largest covering roughly 0.19%. Trimming took 0 bases from V and 8 from J; bases not matched to a gene: 6. From germline, CDR1 is SGHTS and CDR2 YDEGEE. The CDR3 spans 14 residues. A word on this clone: Its specificity is not known.

This specimen consisted of unstimulated CD4+ T cells sorted from spleen or lymph node cells, obtained before intestinal transplant. The clonotype was recovered from a human donor who received an intestinal transplant. The rearrangement links TRBV5-8 to TRBJ1-2; TRBD1 aligns across 8 bases. CDR3 sequence reads: CASSLDLTGEGYTF. CDR3 DNA sequence: TGTGCCAGCAGCTTGGATCTGACAGGGGAGGGCTACACCTTC.